What follows are 22 T cell receptor beta chains derived from one specimen sequenced in a study of blood T cells in healthy people across ages. Primers used in a second PCR of roughly 7 to 11 cycles were a sample-barcoded 5' primer and a J-beta primer mix. Via MiXCR, TCRdb re-called the 5' RACE reads, giving one row per CDR3 protein. The sample lists about 1 million distinct CDR3 sequences; roughly 24% were seen once. The sample was also reused in another study, on T cells of mothers and their children.

Sequencing was carried out using blood. These receptors were obtained from a girl aged 2-15 years in good health.

This clonotype was observed a handful of times. V gene TRBV3-1 combines with J gene TRBJ2-3, with D tentatively TRBD2 (5 bases). Germline V gene lookup returns CDR1 LGHDT and CDR2 YNNKEL (reference sequence). This CDR3 comprises 16 residues. Trimming removed 2 bases at V and 5 bases at J, with 17 bases between. The CDR3 region is CASSQLSLVRIDTQYF. Written as DNA, the CDR3 is TGTGCCAGCAGCCAATTATCACTAGTCCGCATAGATACGCAGTATTTT.

This clonotype was recorded a few times. The chain uses TRBV12-3 or TRBV12-4 and TRBJ2-4; D is possibly TRBD2 (6 bases). The CDR3 is 12 amino acids. Trimming pared 8 bases from V and 8 bases from J, leaving 13 bases between. The CDR3: CASQKEGDIQYF. CDR3 in DNA: TGTGCCAGCCAGAAGGAGGGAGACATTCAGTACTTC.

This clonotype was counted a few times. The chain recombines TRBV12-3 or TRBV12-4 with TRBJ2-5, with 8 bases that match TRBD1. The CDR3 is 16 residues long. V lost 5 bases to trimming and J lost 2 bases; unmatched junction nucleotides: 10. In DNA form, the CDR3 reads TGTGCCAGCAGTCGCGTAGTTGGGACAGGACAAGAGACCCAGTACTTC. It specifies CASSRVVGTGQETQYF.

The rearrangement joins TRBV20-1 to TRBJ1-2, with D possibly TRBD1 on 5 matching bases. The germline CDR1 and CDR2 sequences are DFQATT and SNEGSKA (reference sequence). CDR3 size: 13 residues. V dropped 0 bases and J dropped 6 bases, with 11 bases sitting between them. This CDR3 is CSARDQGGNGYTF. CDR3 coding DNA: TGCAGTGCTAGAGATCAGGGCGGCAATGGCTACACCTTC.

This clonotype was seen once. The rearrangement joins TRBV18 to TRBJ1-1; no clear D. The CDR3 loop spans 15 amino acids. Deletions cut 2 bases from V and 7 bases from J, with 17 bases between. Germline CDR1 KGHSH, CDR2 LQKENI. This CDR3 is CASSPVRDRSIEAFF. The CDR3 coding sequence is TGTGCCAGCTCACCAGTCCGAGACCGATCAATTGAAGCTTTCTTT.

V is TRBV5-5 and J is TRBJ2-3; D is uncertain. The CDR3 runs to 12 residues. CDR1 is SGHKS and CDR2 is YYEKEE in the germline V gene (reference sequence). V lost 3 bases and J 6 bases, leaving 8 bases between the germline ends. CDR3 protein: CASSSFGDTQYF. The CDR3 DNA reads as TGTGCCAGCAGCTCCTTTGGGGATACGCAGTATTTT. Full variable domain (rest looked up from reference TRBV5-5 and TRBJ2-3): DAGVTQSPTHLIKTRGQQVTLRCSPISGHKSVSWYQQVLGQGPQFIFQYYEKEERGRGNFPDRFSARQFPNYSSELNVNALLLGDSALYLCASSSFGDTQYFGPGTRLTVL.

This clonotype was observed a handful of times. The V and J genes are TRBV12-3 or TRBV12-4 and TRBJ1-2; D is perhaps TRBD1 (5 bases). V was clipped by 4 bases and J by 7 bases, with 16 bases between them. This CDR3 has 14 residues. The DNA for the CDR3 is TGTGCCAGCAGTTCTCCCCCGGGGGGAGGTGGCTACACCTTC. It codes for CASSSPPGGGGYTF.

This clonotype was counted a few times. The V and J genes are TRBV27 and TRBJ1-2; D remains unclear. The V gene lost 4 bases and the J gene lost 2 bases, with 8 bases spanning the gap. The CDR3 covers 13 residues. The germline V gene has CDR1 MNHEY and CDR2 SMNVEV (reference sequence). CDR3 in amino acids: CASSSPGNYGYTF. In DNA, the CDR3 is TGTGCCAGCAGTTCGCCGGGAAACTATGGCTACACCTTC.

This chain connects TRBV7-9 to TRBJ2-1; 10 bases line up with TRBD2. Germline CDR1 is SEHNR and CDR2 is FQNEAQ (reference sequence). The J segment lost 5 bases and the V segment lost 6 bases, leaving 4 bases of the junction unmatched. The CDR3 consists of 14 residues. The CDR3 is CASRWLAGDNEQFF. The CDR3 DNA is TGTGCCAGCAGGTGGCTAGCGGGAGACAATGAGCAGTTCTTC.

V usage is TRBV11-2 and J usage is TRBJ2-7; 7 nucleotides align to TRBD2. V lost 0 bases, J lost 3 bases, and 5 bases stayed unmatched. The CDR3 is 15 amino acids. The germline CDR1 and CDR2 sequences are SGHAT and FQNNGV. The CDR3: CASSLEWASGYEQYF. The CDR3 DNA reads as TGTGCCAGCAGCTTAGAATGGGCTAGCGGCTACGAGCAGTACTTC.

This clonotype was recorded a few times. The gene calls are TRBV5-1 and TRBJ2-1; 8 bases align to TRBD1. The CDR3 spans 18 residues. Germline loops: CDR1 SGHRS, CDR2 YFSETQ. After removal of 3 bases from V and 7 bases from J, the junction contained 18 bases not matched to a gene. The DNA for the CDR3 is TGCGCCAGCAGCTCGGCAGCCTCAGGACAGGGTATTTCAAATGAGCAGTTCTTC. This translates into CASSSAASGQGISNEQFF.

The CDR3 nucleotides are TGTGCCAGCAGCTTAGTAGGACAGGGAGGTTCACCCCTCCACTTT. Its translation: CASSLVGQGGSPLHF. The chain recombines TRBV7-2 with TRBJ1-6; 8 bases map to TRBD1. The CDR3 is 15 amino acids. The V and J ends lost 1 base and 9 bases, in that order; junction bases with no gene match: 5. Looked up from germline, CDR1 is SGHTA and CDR2 is FQGNSA. Using reference TRBV7-2 and TRBJ1-6 for the parts outside the CDR3, the full variable domain is GAGVSQSPSNKVTEKGKDVELRCDPISGHTALYWYRQSLGQGLEFLIYFQGNSAPDKSGLPSDRFSAERTGGSVSTLTIQRTQQEDSAVYLCASSLVGQGGSPLHFGNGTRLTVT.

The rearrangement uses TRBV19 and TRBJ2-4; D possibly corresponds to TRBD2 (5 bases). CDR1 LNHDA and CDR2 SQIVND come from the germline V gene (reference sequence). The CDR3 is made up of 14 amino acids. Trimming cost V 4 bases and J 9 bases, with 16 bases left between them. Here the CDR3 DNA reads TGTGCCAGTAGTAGCACTAGGAGTCAAGGCATTCAGTACTTC. Translated: CASSSTRSQGIQYF. The full variable domain, with the rest looked up from reference TRBV19 and TRBJ2-4, is DGGITQSPKYLFRKEGQNVTLSCEQNLNHDAMYWYRQDPGQGLRLIYYSQIVNDFQKGDIAEGYSVSREKKESFPLTVTSAQKNPTAFYLCASSSTRSQGIQYFGAGTRLSVL.

This chain links TRBV3-1 with TRBJ1-5; maybe TRBD1 (5 bases). The CDR3 has 14 amino acids. V lost 1 base to trimming and J lost 6 bases, with 10 bases between them. Germline CDR1 reads LGHDT; CDR2 reads YNNKEL (reference sequence). For the CDR3, the DNA is TGTGCCAGCAGCCAAGGGTCCGGGGCTCAGCCCCAGCATTTT. It yields the protein CASSQGSGAQPQHF.

There are a few counts of this clonotype. The gene calls are TRBV4-1 and TRBJ2-2; no definite D call. The CDR3 spans 13 residues. V shed 0 bases and J shed 5 bases, with 4 bases lying between them. In germline, CDR1 is MGHRA, CDR2 YSYEKL. The CDR3 region has the DNA TGCGCCAGCAGCCAAGATGCAACCGGGGAGCTGTTTTTT. Its translation: CASSQDATGELFF.

The rearrangement joins TRBV20-1 to TRBJ2-3; 7 bases match TRBD1. Germline V CDR1 and CDR2: DFQATT, SNEGSKA (reference sequence). J was trimmed by 2 bases and V by 5 bases; bases with no gene match: 10. The CDR3 is 15 residues long. The CDR3 sequence: CSALRGLVNTDTQYF. CDR3 nucleotides: TGCAGTGCTCTTAGGGGGCTGGTTAACACAGATACGCAGTATTTT.

The chain is built from TRBV4-1 and TRBJ2-5; weak D call: TRBD2 (6 bases). V lost 8 bases, J lost 1 base, and 11 bases lay in between. CDR3 length: 13 amino acids. Looked up from germline, CDR1 is MGHRA and CDR2 is YSYEKL. CDR3 bases: TGCGCCAGCGGAAGACTAGTCCAAGAGACCCAGTACTTC. It specifies CASGRLVQETQYF.

The V call is TRBV28, the J call TRBJ2-1; 9 positions match TRBD2. The CDR3 spans 18 residues. The germline V gene has CDR1 MDHEN and CDR2 SYDVKM. V lost 6 bases to trimming and J lost 7 bases; unmatched junction nucleotides: 19. In nucleotides, the CDR3 is TGTGCCAGCAGCTCCAGCTCACACCCTAGCGGGAAGAAAAATGAGCAGTTCTTC. Translating gives CASSSSSHPSGKKNEQFF.

The V gene is TRBV12-3 or TRBV12-4, the J gene TRBJ2-5; the D is unclear. The better agreement between TRBJ2-7 and the DNA end casts doubt on the J call. The CDR3 is made up of 12 amino acids. The CDR3 DNA reads as TGTGCCAGCAGTTTTATCGGTCACGAGCAGTACTTC. This gives the protein CASSFIGHEQYF.

V gene TRBV4-1 combines with J gene TRBJ1-2; 11 positions agree with TRBD1. The V and J ends lost 4 bases and 7 bases, in that order; junction bases with no gene match: 8. Germline loops: CDR1 MGHRA, CDR2 YSYEKL. The CDR3 is made up of 15 amino acids. CDR3 loop: CASSRLTGTGGGYTF. As DNA, the CDR3 is TGCGCCAGCAGCCGGTTAACCGGGACAGGGGGTGGCTACACCTTC.

This clonotype was observed a handful of times. This chain uses TRBV7-8 with TRBJ1-6, with TRBD1 matching 7 bases. Per the germline V gene, CDR1 is SGHVS and CDR2 is FQNEAQ. V shed 5 bases, J shed 4 bases, and the junction held 8 bases outside the gene matches. The CDR3 consists of 16 residues. The CDR3: CASSPAGGSYNSPLHF. CDR3 in DNA: TGTGCCAGCAGCCCAGCAGGGGGTTCATATAATTCACCCCTCCACTTT. The full variable domain, completed using reference TRBV7-8 and TRBJ1-6, is GAGVSQSPRYKVAKRGQDVALRCDPISGHVSLFWYQQALGQGPEFLTYFQNEAQLDKSGLPSDRFFAERPEGSVSTLKIQRTQQEDSAVYLCASSPAGGSYNSPLHFGNGTRLTVT.

The gene calls are TRBV7-2 and TRBJ2-5; D possibly corresponds to TRBD1 (5 bases). The J call may be wrong; the DNA end is better matched by TRBJ2-7. The CDR3 totals 15 residues. Germline V gene sequence: CDR1 SGHTA, CDR2 FQGNSA. The CDR3 here is CASSPRNGAVYEQYF. CDR3 bases: TGTGCCAGCAGCCCCCGTAATGGGGCAGTCTACGAGCAGTACTTC.